Listed here are 17 T cell receptor beta chains from one sample, sequenced in a study of shared clonotypes between healthy human individuals. Method: immunoSEQ multiplex PCR; TCRdb's copy keeps in-frame clones and lacks some. This sample has fewer than 850,000 clones, with about nine tenths found just once. The source material was memory CD8+ T cells from PBMCs. The subset is: CD45RO+ cells pooled with CCR7-negative TemRA cells. The source is a man between 18 and 29 years old in good health. Some clones in this sample may be carry-over from other donors' samples.

The chain has TRBV19 and TRBJ2-1; D unclear. The CDR3 spans 12 residues. V was cut by 11 bases and J by 4 bases, with 12 bases left in between. Germline V lookup: CDR1 LNHDA, CDR2 SQIVND (reference sequence). CDR3 DNA sequence: TGTGCCTCTCAGGACGGGTACAATGAGCAGTTCTTC. It is translated as CASQDGYNEQFF.

The chain is built from TRBV29-1 and TRBJ2-5, with 7 bases aligning to TRBD1. V was clipped by 6 bases and J by 11 bases; unmatched bases: 15. The germline CDR1 and CDR2 sequences are SQVTM and ANQGSEA. The CDR3 is 13 residues long. DNA of the CDR3: TGCAGCGTCGAGGGACAGATCCCGAGGGAGCAGTACTTC. Its translation is CSVEGQIPREQYF.

With respect to this clone: The sample carries other DNA sequences with the same CDR3. This sequence joins TRBV9 and TRBJ2-2; 7 nucleotides match TRBD1. Germline-derived CDR1 and CDR2 are SGDLS and YYNGEE. The CDR3 has 13 residues. V gave up 1 base and J gave up 6 bases; unmatched junction bases: 0. The CDR3 region is CASSVQGAGELFF. The CDR3 DNA reads TGTGCCAGCAGCGTACAGGGGGCCGGGGAGCTGTTTTTT.

V gene TRBV27 combines with J gene TRBJ1-1, with D perhaps matching TRBD1 (5 bases). V lost 8 bases to trimming and J lost 4 bases, with 14 bases between them. This CDR3 has 13 amino acids. Germline V gene sequence: CDR1 MNHEY, CDR2 SMNVEV (reference sequence). CDR3 nucleotide sequence: TGTGCCAGCTCGTGGGGGGGGAGCACTGAAGCTTTCTTT. It is translated as CASSWGGSTEAFF.

This chain uses TRBV6-5 with TRBJ1-3; 7 bases agree with TRBD1. Germline loops: CDR1 MNHEY, CDR2 SVGAGI. The CDR3 consists of 15 residues. With V trimmed by 5 bases and J by 4 bases, 8 bases remained unmatched. CDR3 residues: CASSGIGGAGNTIYF. The DNA of the CDR3 is TGTGCCAGCAGTGGGATAGGGGGCGCGGGAAACACCATATATTTT.

This clone was observed a handful of times. The identical CDR3 is also encoded by other nucleotide sequences in the sample. This chain links TRBV6-1 with TRBJ2-7; 14 bases line up with TRBD2. CDR1 is MNHNS and CDR2 is SASEGT in the germline V gene. V shed 6 bases and J 3 bases; nucleotides not matched to a gene: 4. The CDR3 loop spans 15 amino acids. In nucleotides, the CDR3 is TGTGCCAGCAGCGAGGGACTAGCGGGAGACTACGAGCAGTACTTC. Its translation: CASSEGLAGDYEQYF.

The chain combines TRBV18 with TRBJ2-3, with 10 bases that match TRBD1. The germline CDR1 and CDR2 sequences are KGHSH and LQKENI. The CDR3 extends over 15 amino acids. Trimming at V came to 1 base and at J to 4 bases, leaving 2 bases not matched to a gene. CDR3 nucleotides: TGTGCCAGCTCACCACTGACAGGGGGCCCAGATACGCAGTATTTT. Its protein product is CASSPLTGGPDTQYF.

The chain combines TRBV18 with TRBJ1-3, with D uncertain. The CDR3 runs 15 residues. V lost 3 bases to trimming and J lost 2 bases, with 11 bases between them. Germline V lookup: CDR1 KGHSH, CDR2 LQKENI. The CDR3 DNA follows: TGTGCCAGCTCACCGGGCCGGGCTGCTGGAAACACCATATATTTT. It codes for CASSPGRAAGNTIYF.

Of note for this clone: Other DNA sequences of this sample code for an identical CDR3. This sequence joins TRBV27 and TRBJ2-7, with 9 positions matching TRBD1. Losses at the gene ends were 5 bases for V and 2 bases for J; bases not matched to a gene: 4. Per the germline V gene, CDR1 is MNHEY and CDR2 is SMNVEV (reference sequence). The CDR3 consists of 14 residues. CDR3 bases: TGTGCCAGCAGTATTAGACAGGGGGCCTACGAGCAGTACTTC. Protein product: CASSIRQGAYEQYF.

Of note for this clone: Other DNA sequences within the sample encode an identical CDR3. The chain is built from TRBV9 and TRBJ2-7; the match to TRBD1 covers 8 bases. Trimming removed 0 bases from V and 4 bases from J; junction bases left unmatched: 3. The CDR3 has 14 residues. Germline CDR1 and CDR2: SGDLS and YYNGEE. The CDR3 is CASSVGGQGYEQYF. Here the CDR3 DNA reads TGTGCCAGCAGCGTAGGAGGACAGGGTTACGAGCAGTACTTC.

V and J are TRBV27 and TRBJ2-7, with 11 bases that match TRBD1. The germline V gene encodes CDR1 MNHEY and CDR2 SMNVEV (reference sequence). This CDR3 has 16 amino acids. The V gene end was trimmed by 0 bases and the J gene end by 3 bases; junction bases not matched to a gene: 4. The CDR3 spells CASSLSIGTGGYEQYF. Written as DNA, the CDR3 is TGTGCCAGCAGTTTATCGATAGGGACAGGGGGCTACGAGCAGTACTTC.

V gene TRBV10-1 combines with J gene TRBJ2-7; possibly TRBD2 for D (5 bases). There are 14 residues in the CDR3. The V end was cut by 3 bases, the J end by 6 bases, with 15 bases between. From germline, CDR1 is WNHNN and CDR2 SYGVQD (reference sequence). The DNA of the CDR3 is TGCGCCAGCAGTGACCACCGCCGGGGTGGCGAGCAGTACTTC. It specifies CASSDHRRGGEQYF.

This chain joins TRBV5-4 and TRBJ1-1, with D unclear. Trimming cost V 2 bases and J 5 bases, with 16 bases left between them. The CDR3 is 15 amino acids. Germline V gives CDR1 SGHNT, CDR2 YYREEE (reference sequence). The CDR3 region is CASSFVNGDGTEAFF. CDR3 nucleotides: TGTGCCAGCAGCTTTGTGAATGGCGATGGGACTGAAGCTTTCTTT.

V and J are TRBV7-9 and TRBJ2-1, with D perhaps given as TRBD1 or TRBD2 (5 bases each). Germline lookup yields CDR1 SEHNR and CDR2 FQNEAQ (reference sequence). The V end was cut by 5 bases, the J end by 9 bases, with 20 bases between. This CDR3 spans 15 amino acids. CDR3 sequence reads: CASSNPGTSYREQFF. The CDR3 DNA reads as TGTGCCAGCAGCAACCCGGGGACCTCCTATCGTGAGCAGTTCTTC.

This chain joins TRBV6-5 and TRBJ2-3; tentatively, D is TRBD1 or TRBD2 (6 bases each). CDR1 is MNHEY and CDR2 is SVGAGI in the germline V gene. The CDR3 runs to 15 residues. V lost 7 bases and J lost 3, with 17 bases in between. The CDR3: CASKYNGGSTDTQYF. As DNA, the CDR3 is TGTGCCAGCAAGTATAACGGGGGCTCAACAGATACGCAGTATTTT.

In regard to this clone: Given a much more abundant clone one base away, this may be a read error. The same CDR3 can be traced to other DNA sequences in this sample. The chain has TRBV25-1 and TRBJ2-3; D is uncertain. Germline assignment: CDR1 MGHDK and CDR2 SYGVNS. CDR3 length: 10 amino acids. The V end was cut by 6 bases, the J end by 4 bases, with 2 bases between. CDR3 residues: CASSADTQYF. Written as DNA, the CDR3 is TGTGCCAGCAGCGCAGATACGCAGTATTTT.

The chain carries TRBV7-2 and TRBJ2-5, with 9 bases that match TRBD2. With V trimmed by 2 bases and J by 4 bases, 8 bases remained unmatched. The CDR3 sequence is 16 residues long. Looked up from germline, CDR1 is SGHTA and CDR2 is FQGNSA. The CDR3 DNA reads as TGTGCCAGCAGCTTATCGGGTAGCGGGAGTACAGAGACCCAGTACTTC. Translated: CASSLSGSGSTETQYF.